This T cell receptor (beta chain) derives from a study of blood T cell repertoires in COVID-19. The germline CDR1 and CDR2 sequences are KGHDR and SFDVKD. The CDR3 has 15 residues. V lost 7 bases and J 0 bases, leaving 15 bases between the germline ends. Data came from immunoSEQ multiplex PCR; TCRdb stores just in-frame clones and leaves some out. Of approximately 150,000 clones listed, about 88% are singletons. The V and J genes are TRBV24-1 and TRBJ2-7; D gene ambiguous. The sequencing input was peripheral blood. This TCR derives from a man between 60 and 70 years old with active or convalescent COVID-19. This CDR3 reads CATRKIRSRSYEQYF. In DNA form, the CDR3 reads TGTGCCACCAGGAAGATCAGATCCCGCTCCTACGAGCAGTACTTC.